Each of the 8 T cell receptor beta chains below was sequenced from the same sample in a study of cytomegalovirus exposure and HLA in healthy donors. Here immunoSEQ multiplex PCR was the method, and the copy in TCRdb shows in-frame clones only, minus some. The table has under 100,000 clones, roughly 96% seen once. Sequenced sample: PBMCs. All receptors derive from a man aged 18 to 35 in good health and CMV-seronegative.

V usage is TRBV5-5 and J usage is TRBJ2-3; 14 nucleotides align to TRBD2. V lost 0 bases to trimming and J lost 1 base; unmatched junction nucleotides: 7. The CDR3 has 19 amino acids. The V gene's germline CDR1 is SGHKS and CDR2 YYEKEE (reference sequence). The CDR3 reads CASSLAGTSGRGGTDTQYF. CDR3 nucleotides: TGTGCCAGCAGCTTGGCCGGGACTAGCGGGAGAGGAGGCACAGATACGCAGTATTTT.

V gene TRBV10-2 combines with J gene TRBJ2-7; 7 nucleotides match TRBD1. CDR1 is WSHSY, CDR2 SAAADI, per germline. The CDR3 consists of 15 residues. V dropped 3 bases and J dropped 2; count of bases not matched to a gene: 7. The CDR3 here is CASSDLRQGTYEQYV. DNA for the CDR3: TGCGCCAGCAGTGACCTTAGACAGGGTACCTACGAGCAGTACGTC.

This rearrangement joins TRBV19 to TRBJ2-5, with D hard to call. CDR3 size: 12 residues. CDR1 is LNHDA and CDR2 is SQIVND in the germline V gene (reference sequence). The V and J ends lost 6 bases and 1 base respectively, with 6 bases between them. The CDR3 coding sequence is TGTGCCAGTAGGACAACCCAAGAGACCCAGTACTTC. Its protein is CASRTTQETQYF.

CDR3 coding DNA: TGTGCCAGCAGCCATCCCAGCGGGAGGGCCGAGGGCACAGATACGCAGTATTTT. Protein sequence: CASSHPSGRAEGTDTQYF. This sequence joins TRBV9 and TRBJ2-3; 10 bases align to TRBD2. Germline V lookup: CDR1 SGDLS, CDR2 YYNGEE. This CDR3 spans 18 amino acids. J lost 1 base, V lost 4 bases, and 12 bases had no gene match. Full variable domain (rest looked up from reference TRBV9 and TRBJ2-3): DSGVTQTPKHLITATGQRVTLRCSPRSGDLSVYWYQQSLDQGLQFLIQYYNGEERAKGNILERFSAQQFPDLHSELNLSSLELGDSALYFCASSHPSGRAEGTDTQYFGPGTRLTVL.

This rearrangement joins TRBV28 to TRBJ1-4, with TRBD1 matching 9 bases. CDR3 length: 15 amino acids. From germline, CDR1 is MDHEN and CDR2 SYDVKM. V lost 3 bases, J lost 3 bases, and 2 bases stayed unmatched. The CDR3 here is CASSFWTGANEKLFF. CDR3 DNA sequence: TGTGCCAGCAGTTTCTGGACAGGGGCTAATGAAAAACTGTTTTTT.

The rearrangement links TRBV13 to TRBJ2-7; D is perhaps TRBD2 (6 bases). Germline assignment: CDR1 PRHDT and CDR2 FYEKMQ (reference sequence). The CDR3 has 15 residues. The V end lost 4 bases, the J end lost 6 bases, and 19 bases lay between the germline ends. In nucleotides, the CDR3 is TGTGCCAGCAGCTCGGAGGGACTCCTATCCGTCGAGCAGTACTTC. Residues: CASSSEGLLSVEQYF.

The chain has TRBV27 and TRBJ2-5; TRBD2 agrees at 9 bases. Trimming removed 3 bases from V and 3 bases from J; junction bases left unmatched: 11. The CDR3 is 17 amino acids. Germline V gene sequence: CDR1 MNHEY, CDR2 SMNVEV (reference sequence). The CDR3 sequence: CASSFSGRRGGKETQYF. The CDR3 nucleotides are TGTGCCAGCAGTTTTAGCGGGAGAAGAGGAGGTAAAGAGACCCAGTACTTC.

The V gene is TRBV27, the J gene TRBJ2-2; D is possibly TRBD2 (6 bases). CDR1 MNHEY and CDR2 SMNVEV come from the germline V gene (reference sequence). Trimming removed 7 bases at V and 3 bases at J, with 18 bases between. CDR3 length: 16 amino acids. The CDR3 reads CASTKPGLLDTGELFF. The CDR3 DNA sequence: TGTGCCAGCACCAAACCGGGACTGCTTGACACCGGGGAGCTGTTTTTT.